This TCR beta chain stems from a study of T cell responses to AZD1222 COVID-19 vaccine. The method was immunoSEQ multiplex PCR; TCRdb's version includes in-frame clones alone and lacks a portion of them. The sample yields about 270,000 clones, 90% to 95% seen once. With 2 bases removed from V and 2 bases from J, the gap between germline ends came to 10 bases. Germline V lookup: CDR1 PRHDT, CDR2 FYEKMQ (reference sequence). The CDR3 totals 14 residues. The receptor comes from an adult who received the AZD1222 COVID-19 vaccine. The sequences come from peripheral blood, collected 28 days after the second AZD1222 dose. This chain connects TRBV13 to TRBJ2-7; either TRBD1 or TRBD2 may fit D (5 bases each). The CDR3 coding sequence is TGTGCCAGCAGCTTATGGGGGTTTACCTACGAGCAGTACTTC. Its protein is CASSLWGFTYEQYF.